These 17 T cell receptor beta chains share one sample of origin, sequenced in a study of vaccination effects on CD4 cells after COVID-19. Antigen-specific CD4+ T cell clonotypes were called by their expansion after viral peptide-pool culture in ViraFEST. Isolating CD4+ T cells followed approximately nine days of culture. Two doses of either BNT162b2 or mRNA-1273 were given to each participant. Antigen specificity for these receptors is unknown. Profiling relied on immunoSEQ multiplex PCR, and the TCRdb table lists in-frame clones only, not all of them. The sample has 20,000 to 25,000 clones; almost 70% are singletons. The material was CD4+ T cells from PBMCs cultured with SARS-CoV-2 spike peptides, obtained after COVID-19 vaccination. These receptors were obtained from a human donor who received a COVID-19 vaccine.

V is TRBV5-6 and J is TRBJ2-3; TRBD1 agrees at 10 bases. Germline V gene lookup returns CDR1 SGHDT and CDR2 YYEEEE. V was clipped by 4 bases and J by 0 bases; unmatched bases: 2. There are 15 residues in the CDR3. The CDR3, as DNA: TGTGCCAGCAGCGCGGACAGGGGGAGCACAGATACGCAGTATTTT. Its protein product is CASSADRGSTDTQYF.

This sequence joins TRBV7-6 and TRBJ2-7, with D perhaps given as TRBD1 or TRBD2 (6 bases each). Germline CDR1 reads SGHVS; CDR2 reads FNYEAQ. Trimming removed 0 bases from V and 6 bases from J, with 15 bases in between. The CDR3 length is 15 residues. CDR3 DNA sequence: TGTGCCAGCAGCTTAGCGGGGGGCGGGTCGTCCGAGCAGTACTTC. It translates to CASSLAGGGSSEQYF.

The gene calls are TRBV19 and TRBJ1-1, with 8 bases lining up with TRBD1. Trimming removed 4 bases from V and 4 bases from J; junction bases left unmatched: 8. Germline CDR1 and CDR2: LNHDA and SQIVND (reference sequence). The length of the CDR3 is 15 residues. The CDR3 DNA sequence: TGTGCCAGTAGTAAGCTCCATACAGGGGGCACTGAAGCTTTCTTT. The encoded protein is CASSKLHTGGTEAFF.

This sequence joins TRBV7-6 and TRBJ2-1, with TRBD2 as a possible D gene (5 bases). In germline, CDR1 is SGHVS, CDR2 FNYEAQ. Trimming left V 4 bases short and J 4 bases short, with 11 bases between. This CDR3 is 14 amino acids long. The CDR3 DNA sequence: TGTGCCAGCAGCTCGGAGGCGAATTACAATGAGCAGTTCTTC. Amino acid sequence: CASSSEANYNEQFF.

This chain links TRBV5-1 with TRBJ2-1; 15 nucleotides match TRBD2. This CDR3 comprises 16 residues. From germline, CDR1 is SGHRS and CDR2 YFSETQ. V dropped 3 bases and J dropped 7; count of bases not matched to a gene: 5. CDR3: CASSSPGLAGGNEQFF. CDR3 in DNA: TGCGCCAGCAGCTCTCCGGGACTAGCGGGGGGAAATGAGCAGTTCTTC. Based on the CDR3 plus reference TRBV5-1 and TRBJ2-1, the full variable domain is KAGVTQTPRYLIKTRGQQVTLSCSPISGHRSVSWYQQTPGQGLQFLFEYFSETQRNKGNFPGRFSGRQFSNSRSEMNVSTLELGDSALYLCASSSPGLAGGNEQFFGPGTRLTVL.

This chain connects TRBV6-5 to TRBJ2-7, with 8 bases fitting TRBD2. This CDR3 contains 15 residues. Unmatched junction bases numbered 3, after V lost 2 bases and J lost 0 bases. Germline V gives CDR1 MNHEY, CDR2 SVGAGI. In DNA, the CDR3 is TGTGCCAGCAGTTACGGCGGGAGGAGCTCCTACGAGCAGTACTTC. It yields the protein CASSYGGRSSYEQYF.

V usage is TRBV6-5 and J usage is TRBJ2-7; 7 bases align to TRBD1. The germline CDR1 and CDR2 sequences are MNHEY and SVGAGI. CDR3 length equals 15 residues. V trimming: 6 bases; J trimming: 4 bases; junction bases outside the gene matches: 12. CDR3 amino acids: CASSLPGQGVYEQYF. The CDR3 bases are TGTGCCAGCAGCCTTCCAGGTCAGGGGGTATACGAGCAGTACTTC.

The chain uses TRBV14 and TRBJ2-1; D remains unclear. The germline gives CDR1 SGHDN, CDR2 FVKESK. The CDR3 is 14 residues long. V lost 3 bases to trimming and J lost 8 bases, with 14 bases between them. CDR3 amino acids: CASSHLIPPDEQFF. For the CDR3, the DNA is TGTGCCAGCAGCCACCTGATTCCCCCGGATGAGCAGTTCTTC.

The V gene is TRBV5-6, the J gene TRBJ2-6; D remains ambiguous. The CDR3 consists of 12 residues. Germline assignment: CDR1 SGHDT and CDR2 YYEEEE. Deletions cut 3 bases from V and 8 bases from J, with 6 bases between. The CDR3 loop is CASSSPTNVLTF. CDR3 nucleotide sequence: TGTGCCAGCAGCTCGCCGACCAACGTCCTGACTTTC.

A few counts support this clone. The CDR3 sequence is CAISENSPLHF. In DNA form, the CDR3 reads TGTGCCATCAGTGAGAATTCACCCCTCCACTTT. This chain links TRBV10-3 with TRBJ1-6; no clear D. The germline CDR1 and CDR2 sequences are ENHRY and SYGVKD. V was trimmed by 2 bases and J by 7 bases, leaving 0 bases between them. The CDR3 is 11 residues long.

The chain joins TRBV6-6 to TRBJ2-1, with D perhaps given as TRBD1 or TRBD2 (6 bases each). Per germline, CDR1 MNHNY and CDR2 SVGAGI (reference sequence). This CDR3 spans 17 amino acids. Trimming pared 5 bases from V and 8 bases from J, leaving 25 bases between. In DNA, the CDR3 is TGTGCCAGCAGTCCCAAGAGGGGGATACGGGGCGGGGATGAGCAGTTCTTC. Its translation is CASSPKRGIRGGDEQFF.

V usage is TRBV5-6 and J usage is TRBJ2-1; TRBD2 aligns across 15 bases. Germline V lookup: CDR1 SGHDT, CDR2 YYEEEE. The junction had 4 bases not matched to a gene; V was cut back by 4 bases and J by 2 bases. This CDR3 is 17 amino acids long. The CDR3 region is CASSGLAGGGPYNEQFF. CDR3 sequence (DNA): TGTGCCAGCAGCGGACTAGCGGGAGGGGGGCCCTACAATGAGCAGTTCTTC.

The rearrangement links TRBV19 to TRBJ1-5; 10 bases map to TRBD1. The V gene end was trimmed by 8 bases and the J gene end by 4 bases; junction bases not matched to a gene: 8. The CDR3 extends over 15 amino acids. Germline CDR1 reads LNHDA; CDR2 reads SQIVND (reference sequence). In DNA form, the CDR3 reads TGTGCCAGTGCCTTTGGACAGGGGGAGAATCAGCCCCAGCATTTT. This gives the protein CASAFGQGENQPQHF.

This clone was observed a handful of times. The genes are TRBV7-6 and TRBJ2-7, with a weak D call TRBD2 (7 bases). The CDR3 contains 15 residues. V was clipped by 5 bases and J by 4 bases, with 18 bases between them. CDR1 is SGHVS, CDR2 FNYEAQ, per germline. The CDR3: CASSHGGLRRYEQYF. Here the CDR3 DNA reads TGTGCCAGCAGCCACGGGGGGCTCCGCCGATACGAGCAGTACTTC.

V gene TRBV5-1 combines with J gene TRBJ1-4; D call uncertain. The CDR3 is made up of 15 amino acids. Trimming took 2 bases from V and 5 from J, leaving 13 bases between them. Germline CDR1 and CDR2: SGHRS and YFSETQ. The CDR3 here is CASSLLGPRNEKLFF. DNA of the CDR3: TGCGCCAGCAGCTTATTAGGGCCTCGGAATGAAAAACTGTTTTTT.

The CDR3 here is CAWSPLGASGNTIYF. CDR3 bases: TGTGCCTGGAGCCCACTAGGTGCATCTGGAAACACCATATATTTT. The V gene is TRBV30, the J gene TRBJ1-3, with D unresolved. Deletions cut 3 bases from V and 1 base from J, with 13 bases between. Germline V gives CDR1 GTSNPN, CDR2 SVGIG (reference sequence). This CDR3 spans 15 amino acids.

The chain has TRBV3-1 (or the pseudogene TRBV3-2) and TRBJ2-1; 9 bases map to TRBD1. The CDR3 is made up of 15 amino acids. The V segment lost 1 base and the J segment 6 bases; nucleotides outside the gene matches: 4. Germline-derived CDR1 and CDR2 are LGHDT and YNNKEL (reference sequence). CDR3 protein: CASSQGTGVGNEQFF. In DNA form, the CDR3 reads TGTGCCAGCAGCCAAGGGACAGGGGTAGGCAATGAGCAGTTCTTC.